This T cell receptor (beta chain) was identified during a study of T cells after yellow fever vaccination. A universal primer site and UMIs were added as TCR cDNA was made by 5'RACE template switching. MiXCR was run by TCRdb on the 5' RACE reads, yielding one entry per CDR3 protein. Altogether under 150,000 distinct CDR3 sequences are present, 6.5% to 8.5% being singletons, with the ten largest covering 0.73%. In this sample, this clonotype turned up a few times. CDR3 length: 13 residues. V lost 4 bases and J lost 3; bases outside the gene matches: 5. The V gene's germline CDR1 is SQVTM and CDR2 ANQGSEA.

The clonotype originates from a young man who received the YFV17D yellow fever vaccine. The J gene is TRBJ2-7, the V gene TRBV29-1, with TRBD2 identical over 8 bases. Sequences were derived from CD4+ T cells sorted from PBMCs, sampled 5 days after the yellow fever booster vaccination. The CDR3 loop reads CSVGRAGDYEQYF. CDR3 bases: TGCAGCGTTGGACGAGCGGGAGACTACGAGCAGTACTTC.